What follows is one T cell receptor beta chain and its context. This receptor's antigen is unknown. Per-base quality was not reported, and no clone a single base away is much larger than it. The cysteine opens and the phenylalanine closes a CDR3 of 16 amino acids. Kept here is only the CDR3 DNA, which spans 48 bases and is read in frame from base 1. Trimming takes 11 bases off V and 6 bases off J; junction bases not matched to a gene: 14. Reading the germline V gene gives CDR1 SNHLY and CDR2 FYNNEI. This sample is part of a study of blood T cell repertoires in COVID-19 (dated by TCRdb to the early 2020s). Context from the whole study: Collaborator samples came from the United States, Italy and Spain and covered acute and convalescent phases of COVID-19. The prospective study material was composed of cDNA or gDNA derived from T cells, B-cell-depleted T cells, or PBMCs. Deeply sampled blood TCRbeta repertoires from subjects exposed to, actively infected with, or recovered from COVID-19 were included in the dataset. The repertoires were released in a freely available public database intended as a resource for research on the immune response to SARS-CoV-2. Samples came from the ongoing ImmuneRACE study (first 160 participants) plus 1,254 subjects from 6 global collaborators. Nearly every sample came with metadata listing a de-identified subject ID, COVID-19 status, age in years and sex. Where available, HLA class I and class II types were obtained from metadata supplied by the sample provider rather than from assay-based typing.

TCRbeta CDR3 regions were amplified from genomic DNA using the immunoSEQ Assay, a bias-controlled multiplex PCR. The study's own analysis went as follows. Nucleated cell counts per sample were estimated from amplification of reference gene primers within the assay. To quantify the absolute abundance of each unique TCRbeta CDR3 rearrangement, sequence reads were collapsed and filtered. For each sample, productive Simpson clonality was calculated by taking the square root of Simpson's diversity index across productive rearrangements. Not all clones reach the TCRdb copy of this immuneACCESS table, which keeps in-frame sequences only. Checked studies attribute under half of the gap to unresolved V genes and leave the rest unexplained. The V and J calls and clone size were taken over from that table, and D and trimming were inferred from the DNA. The sample includes approximately 190,000 clones, with roughly 80% observed a single time. The ten largest clones take up approximately 15% of the sample.

The collaborating institutions used their own protocols to collect whole blood in K2EDTA tubes. Collaborator samples were shipped for TCRbeta analysis as frozen whole blood, isolated PBMCs, or DNA extracted from either sample type. The paper as a whole reports these results and caveats: How much clinical and demographic metadata was included differed by source and by participant, and the metadata was provided uncurated.

This TCR was recovered from a man in his sixties with active or convalescent COVID-19. The sequenced sample was peripheral blood. Here the chain combines TRBV2 and TRBJ1-6, with 9 junctional bases fitting TRBD1. DNA sequence: TGTGCCGGTCAACGGGGACAGGGCAATCTTAATTCACCCCTCCACTTT. Its amino acids are CAGQRGQGNLNSPLHF.